This is a list of T cell receptor beta chains from one sample in a study of T-cell memory formation after mild COVID-19. TCRdb reprocessed the 5' RACE reads via MiXCR and lists one record per CDR3 protein. The sample includes 540,000 or so distinct CDR3 sequences, 20% of them seen just once. The sequenced material came from PBMCs or a T cell subset sorted from them (not recorded which). The receptors come from an adult woman who had mild COVID-19 (a few samples of this study predate the infection). Cell type and time point are not known. The CDR3 runs from the conserved cysteine through the conserved F or W. The order of the fields is V gene, D gene, J gene, clone size, CDR3 protein, CDR3 DNA. D genes are given only for firm matches. Expanded clones get a size class; other rows say once, few or many, or leave the size out.

V: TRBV19
D: TRBD2
J: TRBJ2-7
size: few
CDR3: CASGAGPYEQYF
DNA: TGTGCCAGTGGAGCGGGACCCTACGAGCAGTACTTC

V: TRBV7-3
D: -
J: TRBJ2-6
size: few
CDR3: CASRRESGANVLTF
DNA: TGTGCCAGCAGGAGGGAGTCTGGGGCCAACGTCCTGACTTTC

V: TRBV12-3/TRBV12-4
D: TRBD2
J: TRBJ2-1
size: -
CDR3: CASRQTGTTNEQFF
DNA: TGTGCCAGCAGACAAACCGGGACTACCAATGAGCAGTTCTTC

V: TRBV24-1
D: TRBD2
J: TRBJ2-1
size: few
CDR3: CATSDVAGVGVDEQFF
DNA: TGTGCCACCAGTGATGTCGCGGGAGTTGGGGTGGATGAGCAGTTCTTC

V: TRBV25-1
D: -
J: TRBJ2-1
size: few
CDR3: CASSDGAVGFF
DNA: TGTGCCAGCAGTGATGGGGCGGTAGGGTTCTTC

V: TRBV7-9
D: -
J: TRBJ1-4
size: few
CDR3: CASSPGANEKLFF
DNA: TGTGCCAGCAGCCCAGGGGCTAATGAAAAACTGTTTTTT

V: TRBV20-1
D: -
J: TRBJ2-7
size: -
CDR3: CSARDSYSSYEQYF
DNA: TGCAGTGCTAGAGATTCTTACAGTTCCTACGAGCAGTACTTC

V: TRBV29-1
D: -
J: TRBJ1-3
size: -
CDR3: CSVEVDRPAWGIYF
DNA: TGCAGCGTTGAAGTGGACAGACCAGCTTGGGGCATATATTTT

V: TRBV18
D: TRBD1
J: TRBJ1-1
size: few
CDR3: CASSRTGQGNTEAFF
DNA: TGTGCCAGCTCACGTACAGGACAGGGAAACACTGAAGCTTTCTTT

V: TRBV7-9
D: TRBD1
J: TRBJ1-2
size: -
CDR3: CASSFGTGEAEGYTF
DNA: TGTGCCAGCAGCTTTGGGACAGGGGAGGCTGAGGGCTACACCTTC

V: TRBV6-5
D: TRBD1
J: TRBJ2-5
size: many
CDR3: CASSRDRGPQETQYF
DNA: TGTGCCAGCAGCCGGGACAGGGGGCCCCAAGAGACCCAGTACTTC

V: TRBV4-1
D: TRBD1
J: TRBJ1-2
size: -
CDR3: CASSQGQGTGLNYGYTF
DNA: TGCGCCAGCAGCCAAGGACAGGGGACAGGGCTTAACTATGGCTACACCTTC

V: TRBV20-1
D: TRBD2
J: TRBJ2-5
size: -
CDR3: CSATGTSGDQQETQYF
DNA: TGCAGTGCAACCGGGACTAGCGGGGACCAACAAGAGACCCAGTACTTC

V: TRBV12-3/TRBV12-4
D: -
J: TRBJ2-2
size: few
CDR3: CASTRDQTVNTGELFF
DNA: TGTGCCAGCACCCGGGACCAGACAGTTAACACCGGGGAGCTGTTTTTT

V: TRBV20-1
D: TRBD1
J: TRBJ1-5
size: -
CDR3: CSARGTGTLFSNQPQHF
DNA: TGCAGTGCTAGAGGGACAGGGACTCTTTTTAGCAATCAGCCCCAGCATTTT

V: TRBV20-1
D: TRBD2
J: TRBJ2-3
size: many
CDR3: CSARAASGRDYGTDTQYF
DNA: TGCAGTGCTAGAGCGGCTAGCGGGAGAGACTATGGCACAGATACGCAGTATTTT

V: TRBV5-6
D: TRBD1
J: TRBJ2-7
size: -
CDR3: CASSLGGWGQWYEQYF
DNA: TGTGCCAGCAGCTTGGGCGGATGGGGACAGTGGTACGAGCAGTACTTC

V: TRBV18
D: TRBD1
J: TRBJ2-7
size: -
CDR3: CASSVGTGGPNEQYF
DNA: TGTGCCAGCTCGGTGGGGACAGGGGGCCCCAACGAGCAGTACTTC

V: TRBV29-1
D: TRBD1
J: TRBJ1-2
size: -
CDR3: CSVEENRGYGYTF
DNA: TGCAGCGTTGAAGAAAACAGGGGCTATGGCTACACCTTC

V: TRBV12-3/TRBV12-4
D: -
J: TRBJ2-7
size: -
CDR3: CASRSDRLSYEQYF
DNA: TGTGCCAGCAGGTCGGACAGACTCTCCTACGAGCAGTACTTC

V: TRBV12-3/TRBV12-4
D: -
J: TRBJ2-6
size: once
CDR3: CASSFPAGRSGANVLTF
DNA: TGTGCCAGCAGTTTCCCCGCCGGCCGGTCTGGGGCCAACGTCCTGACTTTC

V: TRBV20-1
D: -
J: TRBJ2-2
size: -
CDR3: CSARAGLTGELFF
DNA: TGCAGTGCTAGAGCAGGTCTTACCGGGGAGCTGTTTTTT

V: TRBV20-1
D: TRBD2
J: TRBJ2-5
size: few
CDR3: CSARVLAGAEETQYF
DNA: TGCAGTGCTAGAGTCCTAGCGGGGGCCGAGGAGACCCAGTACTTC

V: TRBV5-1
D: -
J: TRBJ2-7
size: -
CDR3: CASSLYRAQYEQYF
DNA: TGCGCCAGCAGCTTGTACAGGGCTCAGTACGAGCAGTACTTC

V: TRBV29-1
D: TRBD1
J: TRBJ1-3
size: many
CDR3: CSVTTGPSGNTIYF
DNA: TGCAGCGTGACGACAGGGCCCTCTGGAAACACCATATATTTT

V: TRBV20-1
D: -
J: TRBJ1-2
size: many
CDR3: CSARDVMGVYGYTF
DNA: TGCAGTGCTAGAGATGTTATGGGGGTCTATGGCTACACCTTC

V: TRBV6-5
D: TRBD1
J: TRBJ2-7
size: -
CDR3: CASSSTGQGGFYEQYF
DNA: TGTGCCAGCAGTTCTACCGGACAGGGGGGGTTCTACGAGCAGTACTTC

V: TRBV7-6
D: -
J: TRBJ2-1
size: -
CDR3: CASSRDMVGNEQFF
DNA: TGTGCCAGCAGCCGGGACATGGTCGGCAATGAGCAGTTCTTC

V: TRBV15
D: TRBD1
J: TRBJ2-2
size: few
CDR3: CATSREAGTATGELFF
DNA: TGTGCCACCAGCAGAGAAGCAGGGACAGCAACCGGGGAGCTGTTTTTT

V: TRBV7-9
D: -
J: TRBJ2-1
size: few
CDR3: CASSLGGLFYNEQFF
DNA: TGTGCCAGCAGCTTAGGAGGGTTATTCTACAATGAGCAGTTCTTC

V: TRBV7-9
D: -
J: TRBJ2-1
size: many
CDR3: CASSRSILRLEEQFF
DNA: TGTGCCAGCAGCAGATCCATTCTCCGACTAGAGGAGCAGTTCTTC

V: TRBV20-1
D: -
J: TRBJ2-7
size: -
CDR3: CSARGGPQSYEQYF
DNA: TGCAGTGCTAGAGGGGGGCCCCAATCCTACGAGCAGTACTTC

V: TRBV5-5
D: TRBD1
J: TRBJ1-1
size: many
CDR3: CASSLGQGAMRTEAFF
DNA: TGTGCCAGCAGCTTGGGACAGGGGGCTATGAGGACTGAAGCTTTCTTT

V: TRBV14
D: TRBD1
J: TRBJ2-1
size: -
CDR3: CASSPLGTGHERSYEQFF
DNA: TGTGCCAGCAGCCCCCTTGGGACAGGGCACGAAAGGAGCTATGAGCAGTTCTTC

V: TRBV5-1
D: -
J: TRBJ2-1
size: -
CDR3: CASSPEVGGTQFF
DNA: TGCGCCAGCAGCCCGGAAGTGGGGGGTACACAGTTCTTC

V: TRBV5-4
D: -
J: TRBJ2-1
size: -
CDR3: CASSLGGLPNNEQFF
DNA: TGTGCCAGCAGCTTGGGGGGGCTACCGAACAATGAGCAGTTCTTC

V: TRBV3-1
D: -
J: TRBJ2-7
size: -
CDR3: CASSQVTKPPYEQYF
DNA: TGTGCCAGCAGCCAAGTAACCAAACCCCCCTACGAGCAGTACTTC

V: TRBV15
D: TRBD1
J: TRBJ1-1
size: -
CDR3: CATSRIDRERTEAFF
DNA: TGTGCCACCAGCAGGATTGACAGGGAGCGCACTGAAGCTTTCTTT

V: TRBV24-1
D: TRBD2
J: TRBJ2-2
size: few
CDR3: CATSGWGTSGSQRDATTGELFF
DNA: TGTGCCACCAGTGGGTGGGGGACTAGCGGGTCCCAAAGAGACGCGACCACCGGGGAGCTGTTTTTT

V: TRBV20-1
D: TRBD2
J: TRBJ2-1
size: -
CDR3: CSATTSGTLTGYEQFF
DNA: TGCAGTGCGACTACTAGCGGGACTTTGACGGGGTATGAGCAGTTCTTC

V: TRBV5-1
D: TRBD1
J: TRBJ2-2
size: -
CDR3: CASSLATGVWSGELFF
DNA: TGCGCCAGCAGCTTGGCGACAGGGGTTTGGTCCGGGGAGCTGTTTTTT

V: TRBV29-1
D: -
J: TRBJ2-2
size: -
CDR3: CSVEGGERRPGELFF
DNA: TGCAGCGTTGAAGGAGGGGAAAGGAGACCCGGGGAGCTGTTTTTT

V: TRBV29-1
D: TRBD2
J: TRBJ2-1
size: many
CDR3: CSVESGSVSYNEQFF
DNA: TGCAGCGTTGAGAGCGGGAGTGTCTCCTACAATGAGCAGTTCTTC